The 9 T cell receptor beta chains in this list originate from one sample, sequenced in a study of CD8 T cells in Susac syndrome (dated by TCRdb to between 2017 and 2020). Library prep was done by the immunoSEQ multiplex PCR assay. RNA was extracted using the RNeasy kit, and roughly 0.45 to 1 microgram was reverse transcribed with random hexamers. In TCRdb, the public reads were trimmed at Q25 with fastp and aligned with MiXCR, with productive beta chains retained. Rows are unified per CDR3 protein, each entry keeping the most common DNA and genes. This sample lists under 200,000 distinct CDR3 sequences; 95% to 97% were detected once. The ten largest clones add up to less than 0.15% of the sample. Source material: CD4+ T cells from PBMCs. The receptors were gathered from a human donor with Susac syndrome.

The V and J genes are TRBV6-2 or TRBV6-3 and TRBJ2-4; D remains unclear. The germline gives CDR1 MNHEY, CDR2 SVGEGT. This CDR3 has 14 amino acids. Trimming cost V 6 bases and J 0 bases, with 9 bases left between them. For the CDR3, the DNA is TGTGCCAGCAGATTGGACGGAGCCAAAAACATTCAGTACTTC. Its translation is CASRLDGAKNIQYF.

The chain links TRBV30 to TRBJ2-4, with TRBD1 matching over 7 bases. The V segment lost 4 bases and the J segment 1 base; nucleotides outside the gene matches: 16. The germline V gene has CDR1 GTSNPN and CDR2 SVGIG (reference sequence). The CDR3 totals 18 residues. The DNA of the CDR3 is TGTGCCTGGACTCGAAGAGGAGGTGACAGGGTGGCCAAAAACATTCAGTACTTC. Its translation: CAWTRRGGDRVAKNIQYF.

The CDR3 sequence: CSARDQASTDTQYF. DNA of the CDR3: TGCAGTGCTAGAGATCAGGCTAGCACAGATACGCAGTATTTT. The chain uses TRBV20-1 and TRBJ2-3; D remains unclear. The CDR3 is 14 residues long. The V gene's germline CDR1 is DFQATT and CDR2 SNEGSKA (reference sequence). Trimming left V 0 bases short and J 0 bases short, with 7 bases between.

The chain joins TRBV19 to TRBJ2-1; TRBD1 matches 9 bases. Germline-derived CDR1 and CDR2 are LNHDA and SQIVND (reference sequence). This CDR3 has 14 residues. J gave up 8 bases and V 5 bases, and 7 bases lay outside the gene matches. CDR3 sequence (DNA): TGTGCCAGTAGTGCCGGGACAGGGTCGGATGAGCAGTTCTTC. This sequence encodes CASSAGTGSDEQFF.

The chain uses TRBV19 and TRBJ2-1; 15 positions match TRBD2. CDR3 length: 18 amino acids. CDR1 and CDR2 (germline): LNHDA, SQIVND (reference sequence). Trimming removed 1 base from V and 7 bases from J; junction bases left unmatched: 8. The CDR3 loop reads CASSIGTGLAGGPNEQFF. The CDR3 DNA sequence: TGTGCCAGTAGTATAGGTACCGGACTAGCGGGGGGGCCAAATGAGCAGTTCTTC.

The chain joins TRBV7-2 to TRBJ1-2; D remains unclear. V was shortened by 2 bases and J by 1 base, with 11 bases between the two germline ends. The V gene's germline CDR1 is SGHTA and CDR2 FQGNSA. This CDR3 has 15 residues. The CDR3 sequence is CASSLSSIDNYGYTF. CDR3 bases: TGTGCCAGCAGCTTATCCAGCATAGATAACTATGGCTACACCTTC.

V usage is TRBV5-6 and J usage is TRBJ1-1; D uncertain. Trimming removed 4 bases from V and 4 bases from J, with 14 bases in between. The CDR3 loop spans 14 amino acids. Germline loops: CDR1 SGHDT, CDR2 YYEEEE. CDR3 loop: CASSPTTPSTEAFF. CDR3 nucleotides: TGTGCCAGCAGCCCCACTACCCCCAGCACTGAAGCTTTCTTT.

The rearrangement uses TRBV15 and TRBJ1-3, with D maybe TRBD1 (5 bases). The CDR3 loop spans 13 amino acids. Germline V gene sequence: CDR1 LNHNV, CDR2 YYDKDF (reference sequence). V lost 5 bases and J lost 4, with 9 bases in between. The CDR3 nucleotides are TGTGCCACCAGCCCGGGACCAGGAAACACCATATATTTT. It codes for CATSPGPGNTIYF.

V is TRBV5-1 and J is TRBJ2-5; possibly TRBD1 or TRBD2 for D (5 bases each). The CDR3 is 16 amino acids. The V and J ends lost 0 bases and 2 bases respectively, with 14 bases between them. CDR1 SGHRS and CDR2 YFSETQ come from the germline V gene. Here the CDR3 reads CASSLGPGRGQETQYF. Written as DNA, the CDR3 is TGCGCCAGCAGCTTGGGCCCAGGGCGAGGGCAAGAGACCCAGTACTTC.